The T cell receptor (beta chain) described here comes from a study of T cell responses to AZD1222 COVID-19 vaccine. Whole-study findings and limits: Spike was spanned by vaccine-associated CD4 TCRs, which were dominant at 160-218 and 743-854. Scientists sampled the repertoires only once the peak T cell response had passed. Baseline seropositivity characterized only six or seven AZD1222 recipients. Donors skewed white British and female; clonal diversity was possibly underestimated.

This CDR3 region has 15 residues. Trimming took 4 bases from V and 8 from J, leaving 18 bases between them. Germline CDR1 and CDR2: LNHDA and SQIVND (reference sequence). Some clones are missing from TCRdb's copy, which holds only in-frame ones; the method was immunoSEQ multiplex PCR. The table shows 90,000 to 120,000 clones, with about 93% occurring only once. With respect to this clone: Its target is unknown.

This receptor was taken from an adult in good health. This specimen consisted of peripheral blood, obtained on day 0 of AZD1222 vaccination. The V call is TRBV19, the J call TRBJ2-1; maybe TRBD2 (6 bases). For the CDR3, the DNA is TGTGCCAGTAGTAGGGTTCGACTAGGTACCCATGAGCAGTTCTTC. This encodes CASSRVRLGTHEQFF.